The TCR beta chain described here comes from a study of cytomegalovirus exposure and HLA in healthy donors. As for this clone: The antigen is unknown.

The PCR was carried out with 60 Vbeta primers and 13 Jbeta primers. Method: immunoSEQ multiplex PCR; TCRdb's copy keeps in-frame clones and lacks some. The table includes 65,000 to 75,000 clones, roughly four fifths detected once. Study observations and caveats: In vitro checks showed that a few CMV-associated chains really do target CMV antigens.

V was clipped by 7 bases and J by 0 bases, with 13 bases between them. The CDR3 runs to 15 residues. Looked up from germline, CDR1 is MDHEN and CDR2 is SYDVKM. Material for sequencing was PBMCs. The V and J genes are TRBV28 and TRBJ1-5, with D possibly matching TRBD1 (5 bases). The sequence was obtained from a woman aged 55-69 years in good health and CMV-seropositive. DNA of the CDR3: TGTGCCAGCACCACTCAACAGGTTAGCAATCAGCCCCAGCATTTT. This gives the protein CASTTQQVSNQPQHF. Supplemented by reference TRBV28 and TRBJ1-5, the full variable domain reads DVKVTQSSRYLVKRTGEKVFLECVQDMDHENMFWYRQDPGLGLRLIYFSYDVKMKEKGDIPEGYSVSREKKERFSLILESASTNQTSMYLCASTTQQVSNQPQHFGDGTRLSIL.